The clone carrying this T cell receptor beta chain was counted only a few times. Its antigen is still unknown. These data come from a study of cytomegalovirus exposure and HLA in healthy donors. Study details: Inside one of the first data releases sat about 91 million unique TCRs taken from HLA-typed donors. Among several hundred genotyped donors, around 82% fell in the Caucasian-associated ancestry cluster. Study outcomes and limitations: Reportedly, diagnosis of cytomegalovirus status by the classifier showed high specificity and sensitivity.

Germline V gene data show CDR1 as SNHLY and CDR2 as FYNNEI. V shed 5 bases, J shed 0 bases, and the junction held 12 bases outside the gene matches. CDR3 length: 19 amino acids. PCR primers comprised 60 Vbeta and 13 Jbeta primers. As originally analysed: Per a later analysis, the number of unique TCR beta chains was around 80 million, of which about 10 million were shared. Libraries were prepared by immunoSEQ multiplex PCR; TCRdb keeps only in-frame clonotypes and omits some of them. Clone size and the V and J calls come from that table; the DNA yielded D and trimming. Here the sample spans 100,000 to 150,000 clones, around 74% being singletons.

The sequencing sample was made of PBMCs. The chain combines TRBV2 with TRBJ2-2; 10 bases match TRBD2. The clonotype comes from a man aged 60 to 75 in good health and CMV-seropositive. CDR3 coding DNA: TGTGCCAGCAGTCGAGTGTGGGAGCGGGAGGGCCCGAACACCGGGGAGCTGTTTTTT. This sequence encodes CASSRVWEREGPNTGELFF.